These 17 T cell receptor beta chains were all obtained from the same sample, sequenced in a study of cytotoxic CD8 clonotypes in ibrutinib-treated CLL. Generated by immunoSEQ multiplex PCR, the TCRdb table keeps only in-frame clones and is missing some. Of 200,000 to 250,000 clones listed, more than 65% were seen once; the top ten hold 5.5% to 6%. The specimen was PBMCs, collected after 12 months of ibrutinib treatment. Receptors were obtained from a human donor with chronic lymphocytic leukemia.

The chain is built from TRBV6-6 and TRBJ1-4; no reliable D call. The CDR3 consists of 15 residues. Germline CDR1 reads MNHNY; CDR2 reads SVGAGI (reference sequence). Trimming cost V 8 bases and J 4 bases, with 17 bases left between them. In nucleotides, the CDR3 is TGTGCCAGCGCCGGATCCGCTTCCATTAATGAAAAACTGTTTTTT. The encoded protein is CASAGSASINEKLFF.

The chain combines TRBV30 with TRBJ1-5; the match to TRBD1 covers 7 bases. The CDR3 spans 13 residues. Germline trimming cut 4 bases from V and 4 bases from J; bases unmatched to any gene: 4. The germline gives CDR1 GTSNPN, CDR2 SVGIG (reference sequence). In nucleotides, the CDR3 is TGTGCCTGGAATAGGGGGCAAAATCAGCCCCAGCATTTT. Translated, it gives CAWNRGQNQPQHF.

The chain uses TRBV5-6 and TRBJ1-5, with a weak D call TRBD1 (5 bases). Trimming cost V 4 bases and J 2 bases, with 7 bases left between them. The germline gives CDR1 SGHDT, CDR2 YYEEEE. This CDR3 spans 13 amino acids. The CDR3, as DNA: TGTGCCAGCAGCCGCAGGGGCAATCAGCCCCAGCATTTT. This translates into CASSRRGNQPQHF. Supplemented by reference TRBV5-6 and TRBJ1-5, the full variable domain reads DAGVTQSPTHLIKTRGQQVTLRCSPKSGHDTVSWYQQALGQGPQFIFQYYEEEERQRGNFPDRFSGHQFPNYSSELNVNALLLGDSALYLCASSRRGNQPQHFGDGTRLSIL.

The chain links TRBV18 to TRBJ2-7, with 12 bases aligning to TRBD2. CDR1 and CDR2 (germline): KGHSH, LQKENI. V shed 5 bases and J 4 bases; nucleotides not matched to a gene: 9. The CDR3 is 16 residues long. The CDR3 region is CASSSTGLAGLYEQYF. In DNA form, the CDR3 reads TGTGCCAGCTCATCTACCGGACTAGCGGGATTGTACGAGCAGTACTTC.

The chain couples TRBV9 to TRBJ2-5, with 11 bases matching TRBD1. The germline CDR1 and CDR2 sequences are SGDLS and YYNGEE. Germline trimming cut 0 bases from V and 2 bases from J; bases unmatched to any gene: 3. The CDR3 has 16 amino acids. CDR3: CASSVEDRGHQETQYF. CDR3 DNA sequence: TGTGCCAGCAGCGTAGAGGACAGGGGGCATCAAGAGACCCAGTACTTC.

This clone has more than one count but fewer than ten. The genes are TRBV9 and TRBJ2-3; 10 bases match TRBD2. The CDR3 spans 17 residues. Trimming cost V 6 bases and J 5 bases; bases outside gene matches: 15. CDR1 and CDR2 (germline): SGDLS, YYNGEE. CDR3 protein: CASTGGSGRAGGDTQYF. In nucleotides, the CDR3 is TGTGCCAGCACCGGAGGGAGCGGGAGGGCCGGGGGAGATACGCAGTATTTT.

The chain combines TRBV19 with TRBJ1-5, with D maybe TRBD1 (5 bases). Deletions cut 5 bases from V and 0 bases from J, with 20 bases between. The CDR3 totals 18 residues. Germline values: CDR1 LNHDA, CDR2 SQIVND (reference sequence). As DNA, the CDR3 is TGTGCCAGTAGTCCTCCATACCCCGACAGCGATAGCAATCAGCCCCAGCATTTT. It encodes CASSPPYPDSDSNQPQHF.

The chain couples TRBV7-9 to TRBJ1-4; the D gene is possibly TRBD1 (5 bases). Germline loops: CDR1 SEHNR, CDR2 FQNEAQ (reference sequence). This CDR3 has 17 residues. Trimming removed 5 bases at V and 3 bases at J, with 19 bases between. The CDR3 is CASSPSGPIRANEKLFF. Written as DNA, the CDR3 is TGTGCCAGCAGCCCATCGGGACCGATCCGGGCTAATGAAAAACTGTTTTTT.

This clone showed up just a few times. This chain uses TRBV6-5 with TRBJ1-5; D is ambiguous. V dropped 5 bases and J dropped 2 bases, with 13 bases sitting between them. The CDR3 loop spans 15 amino acids. Per the germline V gene, CDR1 is MNHEY and CDR2 is SVGAGI. The CDR3 region is CASSPRFVGNQPQHF. The CDR3 region has the DNA TGTGCCAGCAGTCCCCGTTTCGTTGGCAATCAGCCCCAGCATTTT.

J is TRBJ2-5 and V is TRBV7-2; 7 bases are shared with TRBD1. J was trimmed by 3 bases and V by 5 bases; bases with no gene match: 3. Germline V gene sequence: CDR1 SGHTA, CDR2 FQGNSA. There are 13 residues in the CDR3. CDR3 sequence (DNA): TGTGCCAGCAGCCGAGACAGGGAAGAGACCCAGTACTTC. Amino acid sequence: CASSRDREETQYF.

This chain links TRBV30 with TRBJ2-7; D possibly corresponds to TRBD1 (6 bases). V lost 0 bases to trimming and J lost 7 bases, with 13 bases between them. Germline assignment: CDR1 GTSNPN and CDR2 SVGIG (reference sequence). This CDR3 has 13 residues. This CDR3 is CAWSVARGFEQYF. In nucleotides, the CDR3 is TGTGCCTGGAGTGTCGCGAGGGGGTTTGAGCAGTACTTC.

V is TRBV6-4 and J is TRBJ1-1; D is ambiguous. The CDR3 covers 13 residues. V gave up 3 bases and J gave up 5 bases, with 10 bases separating them. Germline-derived CDR1 and CDR2 are MRHNA and SNTAGT. As DNA, the CDR3 is TGTGCCAGCAGTGAAAAGGTGGGGACTGAAGCTTTCTTT. It translates to CASSEKVGTEAFF.

The chain links TRBV11-2 to TRBJ1-2, with D uncertain. Germline values: CDR1 SGHAT, CDR2 FQNNGV. CDR3 size: 12 residues. V gave up 1 base and J gave up 6 bases, with 6 bases separating them. The CDR3 is CASSLGADGYTF. As DNA, the CDR3 is TGTGCCAGCAGCTTAGGGGCAGATGGCTACACCTTC.

This clone was counted between two and nine times. The gene calls are TRBV5-1 and TRBJ1-2; TRBD1 might be the D (6 bases). V was pared by 4 bases and J by 1 base, with 23 bases between. The CDR3 covers 18 residues. The germline V gene has CDR1 SGHRS and CDR2 YFSETQ. CDR3 amino acids: CASSTSPGQKLLNYGYTF. CDR3 sequence (DNA): TGCGCCAGCAGCACATCCCCGGGACAAAAGCTACTTAACTATGGCTACACCTTC.

The rearrangement uses TRBV6-5 and TRBJ1-6; D may be TRBD1 (5 bases). Trimming shortened V by 0 bases and J by 12 bases, and 6 bases separated the two germline ends. The CDR3 runs 12 residues. Looked up from germline, CDR1 is MNHEY and CDR2 is SVGAGI. CDR3 protein: CASSYSGGPLHF. The CDR3 nucleotides are TGTGCCAGCAGTTACTCCGGGGGACCCCTCCACTTT.

The chain combines TRBV5-6 with TRBJ2-2; 9 bases map to TRBD1. The CDR3 extends over 16 amino acids. Germline CDR1 reads SGHDT; CDR2 reads YYEEEE. Trimming took 4 bases from V and 3 from J; bases not matched to a gene: 7. CDR3 residues: CASSPRDRDYTGELFF. For the CDR3, the DNA is TGTGCCAGCAGCCCACGGGACAGGGATTACACCGGGGAGCTGTTTTTT.

V gene TRBV29-1 combines with J gene TRBJ1-4; 9 positions match TRBD1. V lost 6 bases, J lost 8 bases, and 4 bases stayed unmatched. Looked up from germline, CDR1 is SQVTM and CDR2 is ANQGSEA. This CDR3 has 12 amino acids. The CDR3 nucleotides are TGCAGCGTCCCGGGACAGGGCGAAAAACTGTTTTTT. Its protein product is CSVPGQGEKLFF. Based on the CDR3 plus reference TRBV29-1 and TRBJ1-4, the full variable domain is SAVISQKPSRDICQRGTSLTIQCQVDSQVTMMFWYRQQPGQSLTLIATANQGSEATYESGFVIDKFPISRPNLTFSTLTVSNMSPEDSSIYLCSVPGQGEKLFFGSGTQLSVL.